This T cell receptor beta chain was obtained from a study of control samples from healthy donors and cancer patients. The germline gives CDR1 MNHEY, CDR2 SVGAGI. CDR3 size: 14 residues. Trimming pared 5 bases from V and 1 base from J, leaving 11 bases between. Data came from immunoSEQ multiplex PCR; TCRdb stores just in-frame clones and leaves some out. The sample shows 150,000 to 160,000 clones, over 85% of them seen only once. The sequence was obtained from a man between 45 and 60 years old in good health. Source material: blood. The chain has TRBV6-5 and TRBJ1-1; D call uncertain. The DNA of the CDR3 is TGTGCCAGCAGTCGAGACCTGCGGAACACTGAAGCTTTCTTT. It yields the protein CASSRDLRNTEAFF.